Sequencing of this T cell receptor (beta chain) was carried out in a study of cytomegalovirus exposure and HLA in healthy donors. Study background: One earlier analysis, a look at 180 million or so T cells, found about 110 million unique TCR beta sequences.

This clone has a single count. Its cognate antigen is unknown. This CDR3 has 13 amino acids. The V gene's germline CDR1 is SGHTA and CDR2 FQGNSA. Between the trimmed V and J ends, which lost 5 bases and 2 bases, there was a span of 7 bases. Whole-study findings and limits: Further analysis was carried out later, and it showed several of the most significant clusters appearing linked to common viral pathogens.

The PCR ran on 60 Vbeta and 13 Jbeta primers. Sequencing used immunoSEQ multiplex PCR; TCRdb keeps in-frame clones, though not all of them. The sample records roughly 150,000 clones, around 74% being singletons. Those who donated were healthy bone marrow donors. This sequence joins TRBV7-2 and TRBJ1-3; D perhaps matches TRBD1 (6 bases). The source of this sequence is a female donor in good health and CMV-seronegative. Sequences were obtained from PBMCs. In DNA, the CDR3 is TGTGCCAGCAGCCGACAGGCTGGAAACACCATATATTTT. It is translated as CASSRQAGNTIYF.